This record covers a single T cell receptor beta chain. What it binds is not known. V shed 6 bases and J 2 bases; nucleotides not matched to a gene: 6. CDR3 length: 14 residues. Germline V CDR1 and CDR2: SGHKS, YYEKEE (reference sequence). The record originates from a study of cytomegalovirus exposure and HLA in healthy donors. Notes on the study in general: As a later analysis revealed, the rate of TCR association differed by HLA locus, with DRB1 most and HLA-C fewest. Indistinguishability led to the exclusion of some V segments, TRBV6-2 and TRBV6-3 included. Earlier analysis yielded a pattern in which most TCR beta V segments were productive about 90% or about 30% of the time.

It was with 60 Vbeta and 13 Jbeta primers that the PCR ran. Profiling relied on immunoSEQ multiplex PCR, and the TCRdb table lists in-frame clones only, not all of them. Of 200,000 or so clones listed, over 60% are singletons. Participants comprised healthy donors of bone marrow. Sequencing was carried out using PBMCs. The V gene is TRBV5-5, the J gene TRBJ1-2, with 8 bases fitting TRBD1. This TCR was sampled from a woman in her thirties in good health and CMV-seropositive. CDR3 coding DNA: TGTGCCAGCAACGAGGACAGGGTAAACTATGGCTACACCTTC. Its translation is CASNEDRVNYGYTF.